This TCR beta chain was found in a study of T cell repertoires in cytomegalovirus infection. Study summary: Recently identified HLA-C-restricted CMV epitopes were among the peptides used. Indicated by public TCR beta signatures were CMV infection and matching HLA type.

Germline CDR1 SGHTA, CDR2 FQGNSA. There are 15 residues in the CDR3. Trimming shortened V by 5 bases and J by 0 bases, and 12 bases separated the two germline ends. In TCRdb, the reads were re-called with MiXCR into one record per CDR3 protein. The table includes 100,000 to 150,000 distinct CDR3 sequences, more than 25% detected once. This clonotype has at least ten counts. Antigen unknown. The sequence came from a human donor in good health (CMV status not recorded). Some clones in this sample may be carry-over from other donors' samples. This rearrangement joins TRBV7-2 to TRBJ2-3; no firm D call. This sample comprised CD8+ T cells from cultured PBMCs, obtained from culture after CMV antigen stimulation. The DNA of the CDR3 is TGTGCCAGCAGCCTAGGCGCAGTTAGCACAGATACGCAGTATTTT. Protein: CASSLGAVSTDTQYF.